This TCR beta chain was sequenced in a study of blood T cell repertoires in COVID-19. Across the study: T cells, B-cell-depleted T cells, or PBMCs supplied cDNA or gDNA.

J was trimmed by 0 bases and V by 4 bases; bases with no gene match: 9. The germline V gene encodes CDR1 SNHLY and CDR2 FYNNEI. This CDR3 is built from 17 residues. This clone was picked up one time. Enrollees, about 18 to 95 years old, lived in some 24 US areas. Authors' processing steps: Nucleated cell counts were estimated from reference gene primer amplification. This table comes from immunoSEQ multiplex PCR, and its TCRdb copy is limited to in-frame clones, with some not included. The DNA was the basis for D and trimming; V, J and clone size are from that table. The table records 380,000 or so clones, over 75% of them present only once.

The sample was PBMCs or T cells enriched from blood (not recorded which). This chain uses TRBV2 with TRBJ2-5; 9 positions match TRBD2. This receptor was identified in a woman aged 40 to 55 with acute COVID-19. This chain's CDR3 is CASSGRWASGDQETQYF. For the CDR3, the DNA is TGTGCCAGCAGTGGACGATGGGCTAGCGGGGACCAAGAGACCCAGTACTTC.